A selection of T cell receptor beta chains follows, all from one sample in a study of regulatory T cells in long-lasting Graves disease. Each CDR3 protein is one row after TCRdb ran MiXCR on the multiplex PCR reads. This sample has a few hundred thousand distinct CDR3 sequences, with about 20% found just once. Sequenced material: peripheral blood mononuclear cells (PBMCs), taken when the disease was refractory, from a patient treated with antithyroid drugs. All receptors derive from a female donor with Graves disease. CDR3s include the opening cysteine and the closing phenylalanine or tryptophan. D genes are given only for firm matches. Some rows have no size entry. The others give once, few or many, or a class for an expanded clone.

J gene	CDR3 length	D gene	clone size	V gene	CDR3 protein	CDR3 DNA
TRBJ2-7	16	TRBD2	-	TRBV20-1	CSASGTSGASSYEQYF	TGCAGTGCTAGTGGGACTAGCGGGGCAAGCTCCTACGAGCAGTACTTC
TRBJ1-2	13	-	many	TRBV7-9	CASSPEALYGYTF	TGTGCCAGCAGCCCTGAAGCACTCTATGGCTACACCTTC
TRBJ2-5	16	-	-	TRBV20-1	CSARVEEGPRIETQYF	TGCAGTGCTAGAGTGGAGGAGGGACCTAGGATTGAGACCCAGTACTTC
TRBJ2-7	15	-	many	TRBV27	CASSYLAAVPHEQYF	TGTGCCAGCAGTTACCTAGCTGCGGTCCCCCACGAGCAGTACTTC
TRBJ1-1	14	TRBD1	-	TRBV30	CAWSTNRGWTEAFF	TGTGCCTGGAGTACGAACAGGGGATGGACTGAAGCTTTCTTT
TRBJ2-7	15	TRBD2	many	TRBV28	CASSFGSGGAYEQYF	TGTGCCAGCAGTTTTGGGAGCGGGGGAGCCTACGAGCAGTACTTC
TRBJ2-7	14	-	many	TRBV15	CATSRDPPPYEQYF	TGTGCCACCAGCAGAGATCCCCCCCCGTACGAGCAGTACTTC
TRBJ2-5	13	-	-	TRBV18	CASSPALQETQYF	TGTGCCAGCTCACCAGCCCTCCAAGAGACCCAGTACTTC
TRBJ2-1	14	-	-	TRBV12-5	CASGISGGLHGQFF	TGTGCTAGTGGCATAAGTGGGGGGCTACATGGGCAGTTCTTC
TRBJ1-5	18	-	many	TRBV28	CASSSRKGWKGDNQPQHF	TGTGCCAGCAGTTCCCGGAAGGGGTGGAAGGGGGACAATCAGCCCCAGCATTTT
TRBJ2-1	11	-	-	TRBV20-1	CSARALATQFF	TGCAGTGCTAGAGCCCTAGCGACGCAGTTCTTC
TRBJ2-7	15	-	many	TRBV2	CASSGLARTTYEQYF	TGTGCCAGCAGTGGTCTTGCCAGAACAACCTACGAGCAGTACTTC
TRBJ1-5	18	TRBD1	-	TRBV7-8	CASSSEPIPTGRGQPQHF	TGTGCCAGCAGCTCGGAGCCGATCCCGACAGGGAGAGGCCAGCCCCAGCATTTT
TRBJ1-5	15	-	few	TRBV9	CASSVGQGLGQPQHF	TGTGCCAGCAGCGTAGGGCAGGGGCTCGGTCAGCCCCAGCATTTT
TRBJ1-2	13	-	-	TRBV2	CASKGTPNYGYTF	TGTGCCAGCAAGGGGACCCCGAACTATGGCTACACCTTC
TRBJ2-2	12	-	many	TRBV28	CASWDFGGELFF	TGTGCCAGCTGGGATTTCGGCGGGGAGCTGTTTTTT
TRBJ2-7	13	TRBD1	-	TRBV6-2/TRBV6-3	CASQGQGFYEQYF	TGTGCCAGTCAGGGACAGGGGTTCTACGAGCAGTACTTC
TRBJ1-2	11	-	-	TRBV29-1	CSVQGFDGYTF	TGCAGCGTCCAGGGCTTCGACGGCTACACCTTC
TRBJ2-7	13	-	many	TRBV28	CASSSLVSYEQYF	TGTGCCAGCAGTTCACTAGTTTCCTACGAGCAGTACTTC
TRBJ2-1	16	TRBD1	-	TRBV20-1	CSARGQGLSSYNEQFF	TGCAGTGCCAGGGGGCAGGGGCTTAGCTCCTACAATGAGCAGTTCTTC
TRBJ2-5	13	TRBD2	-	TRBV7-2	CASRSGVQETQYF	TGTGCCAGCAGGAGCGGGGTCCAAGAGACCCAGTACTTC
TRBJ2-5	14	TRBD1	many	TRBV6-1	CAASDRGLVETQYF	TGTGCCGCATCAGACAGGGGGCTGGTGGAGACCCAGTACTTC
TRBJ2-2	12	-	-	TRBV6-2/TRBV6-3	CASRSANGELFF	TGTGCCAGCAGGTCAGCTAATGGGGAGCTGTTTTTT
TRBJ2-5	15	-	many	TRBV6-1	CASRRQGGGQETQYF	TGTGCCAGCAGACGGCAGGGGGGGGGCCAAGAGACCCAGTACTTC
TRBJ1-1	14	-	many	TRBV28	CASSPYRSNTEAFF	TGTGCCAGCAGTCCCTATCGAAGTAACACTGAAGCTTTCTTT
TRBJ1-4	16	TRBD1	few	TRBV27	CASSQISDREDEKLFF	TGTGCCAGCAGCCAGATCTCGGACAGGGAGGATGAAAAACTGTTTTTT
TRBJ1-1	12	TRBD1	few	TRBV7-8	CASNQGATEAFF	TGTGCCAGCAATCAGGGGGCCACTGAAGCTTTCTTT
TRBJ2-2	15	-	-	TRBV11-2	CASSFPQLNTGELFF	TGTGCCAGCAGCTTTCCGCAGCTTAACACCGGGGAGCTGTTTTTT
TRBJ1-6	14	-	-	TRBV20-1	CSARDSVYNSPLHF	TGCAGTGCTAGAGATAGCGTCTATAATTCACCCCTCCACTTT
TRBJ1-1	13	-	many	TRBV15	CATSRVTNTEAFF	TGTGCCACCAGCAGAGTGACGAACACTGAAGCTTTCTTT
TRBJ2-2	15	TRBD2	many	TRBV28	CASSKLAGGTGELFF	TGTGCCAGCAGTAAGCTAGCGGGAGGCACCGGGGAGCTGTTTTTT
TRBJ2-7	15	TRBD2	-	TRBV5-1	CASTPGLAGAYEQYF	TGCGCCAGCACCCCGGGACTAGCGGGGGCCTACGAGCAGTACTTC
TRBJ1-2	14	TRBD1	-	TRBV2	CASRELGQGSGYTF	TGTGCCAGCAGAGAGCTCGGACAGGGGAGTGGCTACACCTTC
TRBJ1-4	15	-	many	TRBV30	CAWSLHRATGEKLFF	TGTGCCTGGAGCCTACACAGGGCTACCGGTGAAAAACTGTTTTTT
TRBJ1-2	13	TRBD1	few	TRBV5-6	CASSRDRRWGYTF	TGTGCCAGCAGCCGGGACAGGCGGTGGGGCTACACCTTC
TRBJ2-7	13	TRBD1	-	TRBV6-2/TRBV6-3	CASSAGQAYEQYF	TGTGCCAGCAGTGCTGGACAGGCGTACGAGCAGTACTTC
TRBJ1-2	15	TRBD1	many	TRBV12-3/TRBV12-4	CASSPVGQGPYGYTF	TGTGCCAGCAGCCCGGTTGGACAGGGTCCCTATGGCTACACCTTC
TRBJ2-7	16	-	many	TRBV2	CASSPLGQKYSYEQYF	TGTGCCAGCAGCCCTCTTGGACAAAAATACTCCTACGAGCAGTACTTC
TRBJ2-7	14	-	few	TRBV15	CATSRDTGAYEQYF	TGTGCCACCAGCAGAGATACGGGGGCCTACGAGCAGTACTTC
TRBJ2-7	12	TRBD2	once	TRBV28	CASSSLAGALYF	TGTGCCAGCAGTTCACTAGCGGGAGCCCTGTACTTC